Following are 5 T cell receptor beta chains from one sample sequenced in a study of T cell clones after liver transplantation. TCRdb keeps only in-frame clones here, not all; method: immunoSEQ multiplex PCR. This sample has about 33,000 clones, with around 94% found just once. The sequenced sample was CD8+ T cells from blood, obtained 12 months after liver transplant. Receptors originate from a human patient who received a liver transplant. A subset of T cells may come from the graft donor.

J is TRBJ2-1 and V is TRBV6-4; D may correspond to TRBD1 or TRBD2 (5 bases each). From germline, CDR1 is MRHNA and CDR2 SNTAGT. The CDR3 consists of 13 residues. Trimming stripped 6 bases from V and 9 bases from J, with 15 bases between. In nucleotides, the CDR3 is TGTGCCAGCAGCGTTGGGGGTGGGAGTGAGCAGTTCTTC. Encoded protein: CASSVGGGSEQFF.

This chain uses TRBV28 with TRBJ2-3; TRBD2 aligns across 10 bases. The CDR3 is 14 amino acids. The junction had 5 bases not matched to a gene; V was cut back by 7 bases and J by 4 bases. Germline V gene sequence: CDR1 MDHEN, CDR2 SYDVKM. CDR3 nucleotide sequence: TGTGCCAGCATACAGCGGGAGGGTCCAGATACGCAGTATTTT. This sequence encodes CASIQREGPDTQYF.

The CDR3 bases are TGTGCCAGCAGCCTCGATACGGGGGAGCAGTTCTTC. Its translation is CASSLDTGEQFF. The V call is TRBV11-3, the J call TRBJ2-1; D may be TRBD2 (5 bases). V was pared by 5 bases and J by 10 bases, with 12 bases between. CDR3 length equals 12 residues. Germline CDR1 and CDR2: SGHNT and YENEEA.

The V gene is TRBV13, the J gene TRBJ2-3; D is possibly TRBD2 (5 bases). CDR3 length: 14 amino acids. From germline, CDR1 is PRHDT and CDR2 FYEKMQ (reference sequence). Between the trimmed V and J ends, which lost 2 bases and 0 bases, there was a span of 6 bases. This chain's CDR3 is CASSLRTSTDTQYF. The CDR3 DNA sequence: TGTGCCAGCAGCTTACGGACTAGCACAGATACGCAGTATTTT.

This clone was seen a handful of times. Other DNA sequences in the sample encode the same CDR3. The rearrangement joins TRBV27 to TRBJ2-7; D possibly corresponds to TRBD1 (6 bases). The CDR3 runs 13 residues. Trimming removed 5 bases at V and 1 base at J, with 9 bases between. Germline values: CDR1 MNHEY, CDR2 SMNVEV (reference sequence). For the CDR3, the DNA is TGTGCCAGCAGTCCCGGACAGTCCTACGAGCAGTACTTC. Amino acids: CASSPGQSYEQYF.